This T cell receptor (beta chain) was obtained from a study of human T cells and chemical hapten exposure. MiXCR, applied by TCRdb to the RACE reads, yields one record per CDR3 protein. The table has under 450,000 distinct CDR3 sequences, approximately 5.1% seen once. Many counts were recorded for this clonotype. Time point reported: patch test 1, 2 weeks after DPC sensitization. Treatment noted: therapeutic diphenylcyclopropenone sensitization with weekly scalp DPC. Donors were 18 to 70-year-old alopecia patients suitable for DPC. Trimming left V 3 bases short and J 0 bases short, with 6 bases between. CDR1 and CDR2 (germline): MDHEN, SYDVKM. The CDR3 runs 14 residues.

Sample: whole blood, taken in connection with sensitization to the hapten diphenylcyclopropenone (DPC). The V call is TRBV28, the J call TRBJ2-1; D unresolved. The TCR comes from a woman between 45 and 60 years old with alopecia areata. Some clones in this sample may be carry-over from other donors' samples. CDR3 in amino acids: CASSFASSYNEQFF. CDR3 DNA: TGTGCCAGCAGTTTCGCTAGCTCCTACAATGAGCAGTTCTTC.